A selection of T cell receptor beta chains follows, all from one sample in a study of cytomegalovirus exposure and HLA in healthy donors. This table comes from immunoSEQ multiplex PCR, and its TCRdb copy is limited to in-frame clones, with some not included. In the table there are some 320,000 clones, around 90% of which are singletons. The specimen was PBMCs. These receptors were obtained from a woman younger than 45 in good health and CMV-seropositive. CDR3s include the opening cysteine and the closing phenylalanine or tryptophan. The D gene is left open where the match is weak. Some rows mark clone size as missing; the rest say once, few, many or name a class of expanded clone.

TRBJ2-7 . . TRBV5-4 CASNSPGVGEQYF TGTGCCAGCAACTCTCCGGGGGTAGGGGAGCAGTACTTC
TRBJ1-5 TRBD1 few TRBV6-4 CASSPEQGLWPQHF TGTGCCAGCAGTCCTGAACAGGGGCTTTGGCCCCAGCATTTT
TRBJ1-1 . . TRBV2 CASSERATYNAEAFF TGTGCCAGCAGTGAAAGGGCCACCTACAACGCTGAAGCTTTCTTT
TRBJ2-7 TRBD1 . TRBV2 CASFGQGRLSSYEQYF TGTGCCAGCTTCGGACAGGGAAGGCTGAGCTCCTACGAGCAGTACTTC
TRBJ2-1 TRBD2 . TRBV4-1 CASSQDPGSGRYNEQFF TGCGCCAGCAGCCAAGATCCCGGTAGCGGGAGGTACAATGAGCAGTTCTTC
TRBJ1-4 . . TRBV14 CASSQWSREKLFF TGTGCCAGCAGCCAATGGTCTAGGGAAAAACTGTTTTTT
TRBJ1-2 . few TRBV28 CASKGPFYGYTF TGTGCCAGCAAAGGGCCCTTCTATGGCTACACCTTC
TRBJ2-1 . once TRBV30 CAWSPGAKVSSYNEQFF TGTGCCTGGAGCCCGGGGGCAAAGGTCAGCTCCTACAATGAGCAGTTCTTC
TRBJ2-3 . . TRBV5-1 CASSRDMSTDTQYF TGCGCCAGCAGCAGGGACATGTCCACAGATACGCAGTATTTT
TRBJ1-1 . . TRBV6-4 CASSERAGTEAFF TGTGCCAGCAGTGAGCGGGCGGGCACTGAAGCTTTCTTT
TRBJ1-4 . . TRBV7-8 CASSPAGPSTNEKLFF TGTGCCAGCAGCCCCGCGGGGCCCTCAACTAATGAAAAACTGTTTTTT
TRBJ2-3 TRBD2 . TRBV2 CASSEGGLAGDTQYF TGTGCCAGCAGTGAAGGGGGACTAGCTGGAGATACGCAGTATTTT
TRBJ1-5 . . TRBV10-2 CASSESNQPQHF TGCGCCAGCAGTGAGAGTAATCAGCCCCAGCATTTT
TRBJ2-7 TRBD2 . TRBV7-8 CASSSGLWGGTDTYEQYF TGTGCCAGCAGCTCCGGACTTTGGGGAGGGACGGACACCTACGAGCAGTACTTC
TRBJ2-1 TRBD1 . TRBV9 CASSVSGQEYNEQFF TGTGCCAGCAGCGTATCGGGACAGGAGTACAATGAGCAGTTCTTC
TRBJ2-3 . . TRBV5-1 CASSWRYGDTQYF TGCGCCAGCAGCTGGAGGTATGGGGATACGCAGTATTTT
TRBJ1-1 . few TRBV7-2 CASSLNVRQTSEAFF TGTGCCAGCAGCTTAAACGTTAGACAGACGAGTGAAGCTTTCTTT
TRBJ1-1 . . TRBV7-2 CASTIGPNTEAFF TGTGCCAGCACCATAGGTCCTAACACTGAAGCTTTCTTT
TRBJ2-5 TRBD2 . TRBV5-1 CASSTPPGRLAGLYQETQYF TGCGCCAGCAGCACGCCTCCGGGACGACTAGCGGGGCTGTACCAAGAGACCCAGTACTTC
TRBJ1-5 TRBD1 . TRBV7-8 CASSLRDRGELSNQPQHF TGTGCCAGCAGCTTAAGGGACAGGGGGGAACTTAGCAATCAGCCCCAGCATTTT
TRBJ2-7 . . TRBV30 CAWSAEQGFYEQYF TGTGCCTGGAGTGCCGAACAGGGCTTCTACGAGCAGTACTTC
TRBJ1-6 . . TRBV28 CASSLLLDSYNSPLHF TGTGCCAGCAGTTTATTACTAGACTCCTATAATTCACCCCTCCACTTT
TRBJ2-1 TRBD1 . TRBV11-2 CASSLDPGGVNEQFF TGTGCCAGCAGCTTAGACCCAGGGGGAGTCAATGAGCAGTTCTTC
TRBJ2-7 . . TRBV5-6 CASSELISYEQYF TGTGCCAGCAGCGAACTCATCTCCTACGAGCAGTACTTC
TRBJ2-7 TRBD1 . TRBV18 CATKGGTGGIEQYF TGTGCCACCAAGGGGGGGACAGGGGGCATCGAGCAGTACTTC
TRBJ2-5 . . TRBV11-3 CASSHKGKTQYF TGTGCCAGCAGCCACAAGGGAAAGACCCAGTACTTC
TRBJ1-5 . . TRBV10-1 CASSLSRSGQPQHF TGCGCCAGCAGCCTCAGCAGGTCGGGTCAGCCCCAGCATTTT
TRBJ2-7 TRBD2 . TRBV7-9 CATLAGASSYEQYF TGTGCCACTCTAGCGGGAGCGAGCTCCTACGAGCAGTACTTC
TRBJ2-1 . few TRBV27 CASSLRENNEQFF TGTGCCAGCAGTTTACGCGAGAACAATGAGCAGTTCTTC
TRBJ2-7 . few TRBV7-8 CASSLDTGRSYEQYF TGTGCCAGCAGCTTAGATACAGGCCGATCCTACGAGCAGTACTTC
TRBJ1-5 . . TRBV19 CASSIGGYSNQPQHF TGTGCCAGTAGTATTGGCGGCTATAGCAATCAGCCCCAGCATTTT
TRBJ1-2 . . TRBV7-9 CASSLGLRGRLRGYTF TGTGCCAGCAGCTTAGGGCTTCGAGGGCGGTTGCGCGGCTACACCTTC
TRBJ1-1 . . TRBV2 CATTGPPEAFF TGTGCCACAACAGGGCCCCCTGAAGCTTTCTTT
TRBJ1-1 TRBD1 . TRBV28 CASSLPRDSYEAFF TGTGCCAGCAGTCTCCCCCGGGACAGCTATGAAGCTTTCTTT
TRBJ2-1 TRBD2 once TRBV5-1 CASSWLAGGEQFF TGCGCCAGCAGCTGGCTAGCGGGAGGTGAGCAGTTCTTC
TRBJ2-2 . few TRBV4-2 CASSQGFVQGEYYTGELFF TGTGCCAGCAGCCAAGGGTTCGTCCAGGGTGAATATTACACCGGGGAGCTGTTTTTT
TRBJ2-2 . . TRBV5-4 CASSLGGNWELFF TGTGCCAGCAGCTTGGGCGGGAACTGGGAGCTGTTTTTT
TRBJ2-5 . . TRBV4-1 CASSQGDGGETQYF TGCGCCAGCAGCCAAGGTGACGGGGGAGAGACCCAGTACTTC
TRBJ2-3 . . TRBV5-4 CASRAGATDTQYF TGTGCCAGCAGAGCCGGCGCTACAGATACGCAGTATTTT
TRBJ1-2 TRBD1 . TRBV7-9 CASSPRQGANYGYTF TGTGCCAGCAGCCCAAGGCAGGGGGCCAACTATGGCTACACCTTC
TRBJ1-2 . . TRBV14 CASSQASPNPTGYGYTF TGTGCCAGCAGCCAAGCCTCCCCAAACCCGACAGGCTATGGCTACACCTTC
TRBJ2-5 . . TRBV19 CASSTTGIQETQYF TGTGCCAGTAGTACAACGGGGATCCAAGAGACCCAGTACTTC
TRBJ1-2 TRBD1 . TRBV10-3 CAISESGAGGFNYGYTF TGTGCCATCAGTGAGTCCGGGGCAGGGGGCTTTAACTATGGCTACACCTTC
TRBJ2-1 TRBD2 . TRBV11-3 CASSSLAGGLNEQFF TGTGCCAGCAGCTCACTAGCGGGGGGGCTCAATGAGCAGTTCTTC
TRBJ2-2 . few TRBV7-3 CASSLAGSNTGELFF TGTGCCAGCAGCCTTGCCGGGTCGAACACCGGGGAGCTGTTTTTT
TRBJ1-1 . . TRBV29-1 CSVHRGTEAFF TGCAGCGTCCACCGGGGCACCGAAGCTTTCTTT
TRBJ2-1 . . TRBV6-5 CASSYSRRSSYNEQFF TGTGCCAGCAGTTACTCGAGGCGCAGCTCCTACAATGAGCAGTTCTTC
TRBJ2-5 TRBD1 . TRBV7-2 CASRRQGVETQYF TGTGCCAGCAGACGACAGGGGGTGGAGACCCAGTACTTC
TRBJ2-1 . . TRBV11-2 CASSLEGGPPGNEQFF TGTGCCAGCAGCTTAGAAGGAGGCCCACCGGGTAATGAGCAGTTCTTC
TRBJ2-1 . . TRBV30 CAWSVTTSSYNEQFF TGTGCCTGGAGTGTAACCACGAGCTCCTACAATGAGCAGTTCTTC
TRBJ2-7 TRBD2 . TRBV9 CASSVGTSGVYEQYF TGTGCCAGCAGCGTAGGGACTAGCGGGGTCTACGAGCAGTACTTC